Below, 6 T cell receptor beta chains from the same sample are listed, as sequenced in a study of blood T cells in healthy people across ages. The second PCR ran about 6 to 12 cycles with a sample-barcoded 5' primer and J-beta primers. TCRdb independently ran MiXCR on the 5' RACE reads; one entry per CDR3 protein. The sample records about 1,400,000 distinct CDR3 sequences, approximately 59% being singletons. Sequencing used blood. The receptors originated from a young man in good health.

The chain is built from TRBV5-1 and TRBJ2-2, with TRBD1 matching over 8 bases. The ends lost 7 bases at V and 3 bases at J; junction bases unmatched: 8. This CDR3 has 15 amino acids. Germline V lookup: CDR1 SGHRS, CDR2 YFSETQ. The CDR3 region is CASARDRGYTGELFF. DNA of the CDR3: TGCGCCAGCGCCCGAGACAGGGGCTACACCGGGGAGCTGTTTTTT.

This clonotype was observed a single time. The rearrangement uses TRBV20-1 and TRBJ1-1; 10 bases are a match to TRBD1. CDR1 is DFQATT and CDR2 is SNEGSKA in the germline V gene (reference sequence). The CDR3 runs 13 residues. With V trimmed by 6 bases and J by 6 bases, 7 bases remained unmatched. CDR3: CSAQDRGAPEAFF. Here the CDR3 DNA reads TGCAGTGCCCAGGACAGGGGGGCCCCTGAAGCTTTCTTT.

This clonotype was found a few times. The chain carries TRBV12-3 or TRBV12-4 and TRBJ2-1, with a tentative D call TRBD2 (6 bases). The CDR3 is 12 residues long. The CDR3 DNA sequence: TGTACCCTAGGACTACTCAACAATGAGCAGTTCTTC. Its translation is CTLGLLNNEQFF.

The gene calls are TRBV27 and TRBJ2-7; no clear D. CDR1 is MNHEY and CDR2 is SMNVEV in the germline V gene (reference sequence). V lost 3 bases to trimming and J lost 3 bases, with 12 bases between them. This CDR3 is 14 amino acids long. CDR3 sequence (DNA): TGTGCCAGCAGTTTGGGAAGGGCTTTCTACGAGCAGTACTTC. Translation gives CASSLGRAFYEQYF.

V gene TRBV27 combines with J gene TRBJ2-7; 8 nucleotides match TRBD2. This CDR3 is 16 amino acids long. The germline CDR1 and CDR2 sequences are MNHEY and SMNVEV (reference sequence). V was pared by 3 bases and J by 0 bases, with 7 bases of the junction left unmatched. CDR3 nucleotides: TGTGCCAGCAGTTTGTCTAGCGGGTTCAGCTCCTACGAGCAGTACTTC. Translation gives CASSLSSGFSSYEQYF.

The V and J genes are TRBV20-1 and TRBJ1-2; 8 positions agree with TRBD1. The germline V gene has CDR1 DFQATT and CDR2 SNEGSKA (reference sequence). CDR3 length equals 14 residues. J gave up 5 bases and V 0 bases, and 5 bases lay outside the gene matches. CDR3 sequence (DNA): TGCAGTGCTAGAGATCCCTGGACAGGGTATGGCTACACCTTC. This sequence encodes CSARDPWTGYGYTF.